This T cell receptor beta chain comes out of a study of technical replicates of blood from a few donors. Sequenced by immunoSEQ multiplex PCR; TCRdb stores in-frame clones only, minus some. This sample has 80,000 or so clones, with approximately 94% found just once. Sequenced sample: T cells isolated from PBMCs. This TCR came from a human donor in good health.

The CDR3 DNA reads TGTGCCAGACCCTCACGGGACTACAATGAGCAGTTCTTC. Its translation: CARPSRDYNEQFF. The gene calls are TRBV19 and TRBJ2-1; possibly TRBD2 for D (5 bases). Trimming took off 9 bases at V and 3 bases at J, with 12 bases between the two ends. This CDR3 contains 13 residues. Germline V gene lookup returns CDR1 LNHDA and CDR2 SQIVND (reference sequence). Together with reference TRBV19 and TRBJ2-1, the CDR3 gives the full variable domain: DGGITQSPKYLFRKEGQNVTLSCEQNLNHDAMYWYRQDPGQGLRLIYYSQIVNDFQKGDIAEGYSVSREKKESFPLTVTSAQKNPTAFYLCARPSRDYNEQFFGPGTRLTVL.